Sequencing of this T cell receptor beta chain was carried out in a study of T cells in Graves' hyperthyroidism and ophthalmopathy. Looked up from germline, CDR1 is GTSNPN and CDR2 is SVGIG (reference sequence). Trimming cost V 3 bases and J 4 bases, with 18 bases left between them. The CDR3 is made up of 16 amino acids. On the basis of clinical symptoms, serum thyroxine and TRAb, thyroid ultrasound and orbital computed tomography, diagnoses were made. The PBMCs studied were ones that came from roughly 11 ml fresh peripheral blood. Points from the study as a whole: Blood also contained most expanded thyroid clonotypes above 0.001.

About this clonotype: Its specificity is unknown.

What was amplified from RNA transcripts were TCR beta CDR3 regions. An initial round of RT-PCR targeting the TCR CDR3 relied on the HTBI primer set. MiXCR was run by TCRdb on the multiplex PCR reads, yielding one entry per CDR3 protein. Of about 360,000 distinct CDR3 sequences listed, about 25% were seen once; the top ten hold more than 60%. This TCR was sampled from a man in his forties or fifties with Graves' hyperthyroidism. The rearrangement joins TRBV30 to TRBJ1-4, with D tentatively TRBD1 (6 bases). Sequencing was carried out using blood. The CDR3 DNA reads TGTGCCTGGAGCCCCCCCCTCGGGGGCTATAATGAAAAACTGTTTTTT. Protein product: CAWSPPLGGYNEKLFF.